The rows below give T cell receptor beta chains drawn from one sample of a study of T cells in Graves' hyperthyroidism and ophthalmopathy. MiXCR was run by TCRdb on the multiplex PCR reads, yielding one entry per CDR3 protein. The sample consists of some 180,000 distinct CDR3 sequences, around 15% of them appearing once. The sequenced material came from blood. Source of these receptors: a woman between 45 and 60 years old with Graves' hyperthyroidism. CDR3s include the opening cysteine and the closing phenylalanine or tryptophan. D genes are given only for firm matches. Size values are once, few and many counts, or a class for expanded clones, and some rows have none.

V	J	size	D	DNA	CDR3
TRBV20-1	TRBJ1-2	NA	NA	TGCAGTGCTAGAGGGAGGGGGGGCGCGAACTATGGCTACACCTTC	CSARGRGGANYGYTF
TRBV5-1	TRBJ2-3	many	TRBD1	TGCGCCAGCAGCTTGGAAAACAGGGGGTGGGATACGCAGTATTTT	CASSLENRGWDTQYF
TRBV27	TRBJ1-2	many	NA	TGTGCCAGCAGTAACTCCCAGCTTCAGGGCTACACCTTC	CASSNSQLQGYTF
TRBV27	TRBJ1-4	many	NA	TGTGCCAGCAGCCCTTTCGGCGATGAAAAACTGTTTTTT	CASSPFGDEKLFF
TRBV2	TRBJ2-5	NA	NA	TGTGCCAGCAGTGAAGCAGGAGGGGTTGGGTCAGAGACCCAGTACTTC	CASSEAGGVGSETQYF
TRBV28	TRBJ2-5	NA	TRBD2	TGTGCCAGCAGAACAAGCGGGGCCGTTCAAGAGACCCAGTACTTC	CASRTSGAVQETQYF
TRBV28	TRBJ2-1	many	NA	TGTGCCAGCAGTCCCCGGGGAGGGGGCTGGAATGAGCAGTTCTTC	CASSPRGGGWNEQFF
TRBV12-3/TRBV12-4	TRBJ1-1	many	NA	TGTGCCAGCAGAGCTGACAGCCTGAACACTGAAGCTTTCTTT	CASRADSLNTEAFF
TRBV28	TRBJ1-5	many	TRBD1	TGTGCCAGCAGACCCAGGGGGCCGAAGCAGCCCCAGCATTTT	CASRPRGPKQPQHF
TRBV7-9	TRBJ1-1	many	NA	TGTGCCAGCAGCTTAATCGCTGGGATGAACACTGAAGCTTTCTTT	CASSLIAGMNTEAFF
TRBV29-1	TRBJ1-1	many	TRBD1	TGCAGCGCTTGGGACAGGGGGTCCACTGAAGCTTTCTTT	CSAWDRGSTEAFF
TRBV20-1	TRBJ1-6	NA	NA	TGCAGTGCAACAGCGACTAGCTCTTTAACCTATAATTCACCCCTCCACTTT	CSATATSSLTYNSPLHF
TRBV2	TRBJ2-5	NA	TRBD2	TGTGCCAGCAGGCTACTAGCGGGGCGCCAGACCCAGTACTTC	CASRLLAGRQTQYF
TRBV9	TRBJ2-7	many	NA	TGTGCCAGCAGCGTAGAGATGGGGGGCGAGCAGTACTTC	CASSVEMGGEQYF
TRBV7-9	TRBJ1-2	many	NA	TGTGCCAGCAGCCCTACCACGGGCGTCTATGGCTACACCTTC	CASSPTTGVYGYTF
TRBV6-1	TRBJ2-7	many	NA	TGTGCCAGCAGTGAAGAACAGGGAGGTTCTTACGAGCAGTACTTC	CASSEEQGGSYEQYF
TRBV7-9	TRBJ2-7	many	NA	TGTGCCAGCAGAGGGGCCTACGAGCAGTACTTC	CASRGAYEQYF
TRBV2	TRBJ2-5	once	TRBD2	TGTGCCAGCAGTGCCCCAACCGGGGCAGCGGGAGTGGCTGGGGAGACCCAGTACTTC	CASSAPTGAAGVAGETQYF
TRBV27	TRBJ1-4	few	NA	TGTGCCAGCAGTTTAGTACAGGGCGGGGAAAAACTGTTTTTT	CASSLVQGGEKLFF
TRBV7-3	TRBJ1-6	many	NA	TGTGCCAGCAGCAAGGACGGAGTTAATTCACCCCTCCACTTT	CASSKDGVNSPLHF
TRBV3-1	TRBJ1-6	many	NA	TGTGCCAGCAGCCAAGATACGGCACAGGGCGGGTCACCCCTCCACTTT	CASSQDTAQGGSPLHF
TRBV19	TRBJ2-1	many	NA	TGTGCCATTGGGGGGCGGAATGAGCAGTTCTTC	CAIGGRNEQFF
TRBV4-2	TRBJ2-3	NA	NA	TGTGCCAGCAGCCAAGATCAGACCAGCACAGATACGCAGTATTTT	CASSQDQTSTDTQYF
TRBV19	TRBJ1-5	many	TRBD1	TGTGCCAGTCACTTAGGGGGCTCTCTGCGATATCAGCCCCAGCATTTT	CASHLGGSLRYQPQHF
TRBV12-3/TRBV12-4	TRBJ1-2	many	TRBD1	TGTGCCAGCAGTTTACTCAGGGGGGATGGCTGCACCTTC	CASSLLRGDGCTF
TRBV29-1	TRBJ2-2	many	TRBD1	TGCAGCGTACGACAGGGTCCTGGCGGGGAGCTGTTTTTT	CSVRQGPGGELFF
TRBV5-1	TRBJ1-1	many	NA	TGCGCCAGCAGCTTGGCCAAGACAGTCAGGATGAACACTGAAGCTTTCTTT	CASSLAKTVRMNTEAFF
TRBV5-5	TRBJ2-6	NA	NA	TGTGCCAGCAGAACTCAGGGGACCACCTCTGGGGCCAACGTCCTGACTTTC	CASRTQGTTSGANVLTF
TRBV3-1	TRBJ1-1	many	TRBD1	TGTGCCAGCAGCTCGCACCAGGGGGCTAACACTGAAGCTTTCTTT	CASSSHQGANTEAFF
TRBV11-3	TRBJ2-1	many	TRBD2	TGTGCCAGCAGCTTAGGAGAGGTGGGGGGGGGTCACAATGAGCAGTTCTTC	CASSLGEVGGGHNEQFF
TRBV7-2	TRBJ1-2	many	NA	TGTGCCAGCAGCCCGCGGGAGACAGCCCGTGGCTACACCTTC	CASSPRETARGYTF